The 12 T cell receptor beta chains presented below share a single source sample, sequenced in a study of brain metastases from non-small cell lung cancer. Sequenced by immunoSEQ multiplex PCR; TCRdb stores in-frame clones only, minus some. This sample has 500 to 850 clones; around 92% occur once, and the top ten carry around 12%. The sample comprised primary lung tumor tissue. The receptors stem from a donor at least 40 years old with non-small cell lung cancer.

The V call is TRBV19, the J call TRBJ1-3; no firm D call. CDR1 and CDR2 from the germline V gene are LNHDA and SQIVND (reference sequence). Trimming pared 2 bases from V and 2 bases from J, leaving 4 bases between. CDR3 length: 13 amino acids. The CDR3 loop reads CASSIIPGNTIYF. Written as DNA, the CDR3 is TGTGCCAGTAGTATAATCCCTGGAAACACCATATATTTT.

This chain uses TRBV6-1 with TRBJ1-5; D is undetermined. CDR3 length: 11 residues. The germline V gene has CDR1 MNHNS and CDR2 SASEGT. V was shortened by 3 bases and J by 6 bases, with 3 bases between the two germline ends. The CDR3 region is CASSDSQPQHF. The DNA of the CDR3 is TGTGCCAGCAGTGACAGTCAGCCCCAGCATTTT.

The V call is TRBV18, the J call TRBJ2-7; D is unclear. Germline V CDR1 and CDR2: KGHSH, LQKENI. The V gene lost 0 bases and the J gene lost 1 base, with 7 bases spanning the gap. The CDR3 loop spans 14 amino acids. This CDR3 is CASSPPGRSYEQYF. Written as DNA, the CDR3 is TGTGCCAGCTCACCACCAGGACGGTCCTACGAGCAGTACTTC.

The chain combines TRBV7-9 with TRBJ1-2; D not resolved. The CDR3 is made up of 17 amino acids. Per germline, CDR1 SEHNR and CDR2 FQNEAQ (reference sequence). V lost 0 bases to trimming and J lost 2 bases, with 16 bases between them. The CDR3 DNA reads as TGTGCCAGCAGCTTAGCCGGACGGACCTCCCCCAACTATGGCTACACCTTC. Translation gives CASSLAGRTSPNYGYTF.

For the CDR3, the DNA is TGCGCCAGCAGCTTTACTAGCGGGGCCTCCTACAATGAGCAGTTCTTC. It is translated as CASSFTSGASYNEQFF. The V call is TRBV5-1, the J call TRBJ2-1; 10 bases are shared with TRBD2. Unmatched junction bases numbered 2, after V lost 2 bases and J lost 0 bases. The germline V gene has CDR1 SGHRS and CDR2 YFSETQ. The CDR3 consists of 16 residues.

The rearrangement joins TRBV5-5 to TRBJ2-7; D uncertain. The germline V and J ends were trimmed by 2 bases and 1 base, with 7 bases remaining between them. Looked up from germline, CDR1 is SGHKS and CDR2 is YYEKEE (reference sequence). The CDR3 spans 13 residues. The DNA for the CDR3 is TGTGCCAGCAGCTTCCATCCATCCTACGAGCAGTACTTC. Encoded protein: CASSFHPSYEQYF.

The J gene is TRBJ1-1, the V gene TRBV2; D not resolved. The CDR3 totals 13 residues. Looked up from germline, CDR1 is SNHLY and CDR2 is FYNNEI. The ends were cut back, 6 bases at V and 2 bases at J, with 10 bases in the middle. Here the CDR3 DNA reads TGTGCCAGCAGGAAACAGTATAACACTGAAGCTTTCTTT. Amino acid sequence: CASRKQYNTEAFF.

The chain links TRBV5-1 to TRBJ1-1; 7 bases agree with TRBD1. The CDR3 spans 16 residues. V gave up 5 bases and J gave up 5 bases; unmatched junction bases: 15. CDR1 and CDR2 from the germline V gene are SGHRS and YFSETQ. CDR3 DNA: TGCGCCAGCAGACCTATAGTTTCCTCAGGGGGAACTGAAGCTTTCTTT. Translation: CASRPIVSSGGTEAFF.

The J gene is TRBJ2-7, the V gene TRBV4-3, with 9 bases that match TRBD2. V dropped 3 bases and J dropped 10; count of bases not matched to a gene: 10. CDR3 size: 14 residues. Germline CDR1 and CDR2: LGHNA and YSLEER. For the CDR3, the DNA is TGCGCCAGCAGCCAGCCCGCGCGGGGGGGGGAACAGTACTTC. Its protein is CASSQPARGGEQYF.

The chain couples TRBV9 to TRBJ2-1, with D tentatively TRBD2 (5 bases). The CDR3 length is 13 residues. CDR1 is SGDLS, CDR2 YYNGEE, per germline. Trimming stripped 4 bases from V and 10 bases from J, with 15 bases between. The CDR3 loop reads CASSLSNEGEQFF. CDR3 in DNA: TGTGCCAGCAGCCTGTCGAATGAGGGCGAGCAGTTCTTC.

Here the CDR3 reads CASSQIAGGLFYEQYF. The DNA for the CDR3 is TGCGCCAGCAGCCAAATAGCGGGGGGATTATTCTACGAGCAGTACTTC. The V gene is TRBV4-3, the J gene TRBJ2-7; TRBD2 agrees at 10 bases. V dropped 2 bases and J dropped 3; count of bases not matched to a gene: 7. Germline V gene sequence: CDR1 LGHNA, CDR2 YSLEER. The CDR3 contains 16 residues.

This chain links TRBV12-3 or TRBV12-4 with TRBJ1-2, with D tentatively TRBD1 (5 bases). The V end lost 10 bases, the J end lost 0 bases, and 12 bases lay between the germline ends. The CDR3 has 13 residues. Here the CDR3 DNA reads TGTGCCATCAGCAGGGTACCTAACTATGGCTACACCTTC. Amino acids: CAISRVPNYGYTF.